Sequencing of this TCR beta chain was carried out in a study of blood T cells in healthy people across ages. Study-wide results and limits: The study found more naive CD4+ cells and higher diversity in long-lived than aged donors. Observed TCR beta diversity showed a strong correlation with the percentage of naive T cells as measured by flow cytometry.

Through a sample-barcoded 5' primer and a J-beta primer mix, a second PCR was run for about 6 to 11 cycles. TCRdb reanalysed the 5' RACE reads using MiXCR and keeps one entry per CDR3 protein. Among 750,000 to 950,000 distinct CDR3 sequences listed, under 30% were seen once. Concerning this clonotype: The target antigen is unknown.

These same records also appear under a second study, on T cells of mothers and their children.

Input material: blood. The sequence derives from a boy aged 5-17 years in good health.

The CDR3 region is CSAHRDANEKLFF. The DNA for the CDR3 is TGCAGTGCTCACAGGGATGCCAATGAAAAACTGTTTTTT. The V gene is TRBV20-1, the J gene TRBJ1-4; TRBD1 is a possible D gene (6 bases). Trimming removed 5 bases from V and 5 bases from J, with 12 bases in between. CDR1 is DFQATT and CDR2 is SNEGSKA in the germline V gene (reference sequence). This CDR3 has 13 amino acids.